This T cell receptor beta chain derives from a study of patients and donors after allogeneic stem cell transplantation (dated by TCRdb to about 2020). Libraries were constructed by RT-PCR. Data came from a NextSeq 550. TCRdb's own reprocessing of the public reads used fastp at Q25 and MiXCR and kept productive beta chains. CDR3 protein sequences are deduplicated, and each keeps its most common genes and DNA. Here the sample has some 90,000 distinct CDR3 sequences; 48% occur a single time. The top ten clonotypes cover 61% of the sample. This clonotype was seen a few times. Its cognate antigen has yet to be identified. No much larger clone exists at a distance of one base, and base qualities are not known. Sample: blood, either unsorted or a sorted T cell fraction (not recorded which). The clonotype was recovered from a human donor who was either an allogeneic HSCT recipient or a stem cell or donor lymphocyte infusion donor (not recorded which). It is not recorded whose cells these are; they may come from a transplant donor.

CDR3 reads: CASSLYTIPGQEGTEAFF. The DNA sequence is TGCGCCAGCAGCTTATATACTATTCCGGGACAGGAGGGCACTGAAGCTTTCTTT. This chain is built from TRBV5-1 and TRBJ1-1, with 8 central nucleotides matching TRBD1. For this chain, trimming is 2 bases at the V end and 4 bases at the J end, and the number of junction bases without a gene match is 16. From a lookup of the germline V gene, CDR1 and CDR2 are SGHRS and YFSETQ. Reading from cysteine to phenylalanine, the CDR3 counts 18 amino acids. Only the CDR3 portion is preserved as DNA: 54 bases, with reading frame beginning at the first base.